The sequence of this T cell receptor (beta chain) was determined in a study of PD-1 blockade in mismatch repair-deficient tumors. Overall study context: All were previously treated, progressing patients with over 9 mismatch repair-deficient cancer types.

In the case of this clone: Its antigen is undetermined.

The table came from immunoSEQ multiplex PCR; TCRdb's copy has only in-frame clones and leaves some out. The table lists approximately 80,000 clones, more than 80% of them singletons. PCR or immunohistochemistry showed mismatch repair deficiency in every enrolled patient. General study points: After pembrolizumab, tumor-resident clones rose rapidly, then generally contracted before radiologic responses.

V lost 5 bases to trimming and J lost 6 bases; unmatched junction nucleotides: 7. This CDR3 has 15 residues. The germline V gene encodes CDR1 MNHEY and CDR2 SMNVEV (reference sequence). Here the sequenced sample was peripheral blood, taken 44 weeks after starting pembrolizumab. The receptor comes from an adult with mismatch repair-deficient cancer. This chain joins TRBV27 and TRBJ2-7, with TRBD2 matching over 13 bases. This CDR3 reads CASSETSGRLFEQYF. DNA for the CDR3: TGTGCCAGCAGTGAGACTAGCGGGAGGTTATTCGAGCAGTACTTC.